These 20 T cell receptor beta chains share one sample of origin, sequenced in a study of T cell responses to AZD1222 COVID-19 vaccine. Here immunoSEQ multiplex PCR was the method, and the copy in TCRdb shows in-frame clones only, minus some. The table records approximately 150,000 clones, about 90% of them present only once. The sequencing here drew on peripheral blood, taken 28 days after the second dose of the MenACWY control vaccine. The receptor source for this set is an adult who received the MenACWY meningococcal vaccine as a control.

This clone was seen just once. The V call is TRBV10-1, the J call TRBJ2-2; D tentatively reads TRBD1 or TRBD2 (5 bases each). V gave up 6 bases and J gave up 3 bases, with 20 bases separating them. Per germline, CDR1 WNHNN and CDR2 SYGVQD (reference sequence). CDR3 length: 17 residues. CDR3 region: CASSPVAGAKDTGELFF. Written as DNA, the CDR3 is TGCGCCAGCAGCCCCGTGGCCGGGGCCAAGGACACCGGGGAGCTGTTTTTT.

The chain employs TRBV14 and TRBJ1-6; no clear D gene. This CDR3 has 14 amino acids. Trimming cost V 0 bases and J 9 bases, with 9 bases left between them. CDR1 SGHDN and CDR2 FVKESK come from the germline V gene. The CDR3 DNA sequence: TGTGCCAGCAGCCAAGAGGCGATAGGTTCACCCCTCCACTTT. Translated: CASSQEAIGSPLHF.

The chain employs TRBV24-1 and TRBJ1-1; no reliable D call. CDR1 and CDR2 from the germline V gene are KGHDR and SFDVKD. The CDR3 has 14 residues. Trimming left V 4 bases short and J 6 bases short, with 14 bases between. The DNA of the CDR3 is TGTGCCACCAGTGAAGGTGGCACTTACCCTGAAGCTTTCTTT. Protein: CATSEGGTYPEAFF.

On this clone: One end of the junction varies from germline; a read error may be responsible. The chain is built from TRBV24-1 and TRBJ2-2; 7 bases map to TRBD1. Germline V gene sequence: CDR1 KGHDR, CDR2 SFDVKD. The CDR3 covers 16 residues. The DNA of the CDR3 is TGTGCCACCAGTGATCTTGGGACAGCGAAAACCGGGGAGCTGTTTTTT. Amino acid sequence: CATSDLGTAKTGELFF.

The CDR3 is CASSPGSEQYF. The CDR3 DNA reads as TGCGCCAGCAGCCCAGGTAGCGAGCAGTACTTC. The chain combines TRBV5-1 with TRBJ2-7; D is uncertain. V was shortened by 4 bases and J by 6 bases, with 8 bases between the two germline ends. CDR1 and CDR2 (germline): SGHRS, YFSETQ. The CDR3 consists of 11 residues.

The chain uses TRBV28 and TRBJ2-1, with 8 bases aligning to TRBD1. J lost 7 bases, V lost 6 bases, and 11 bases had no gene match. The germline V gene has CDR1 MDHEN and CDR2 SYDVKM. The CDR3 sequence is 15 residues long. The CDR3, as DNA: TGTGCCAGCAGGGGAGACAGGGGAAGGTGGAATGAGCAGTTCTTC. It codes for CASRGDRGRWNEQFF.

CDR3: CASSSVVGGGSEAFF. The CDR3 DNA is TGTGCCAGCAGCTCAGTCGTAGGTGGGGGGTCCGAAGCTTTCTTT. J is TRBJ1-1 and V is TRBV28; possible D gene TRBD1, 5 bases. Germline lookup yields CDR1 MDHEN and CDR2 SYDVKM. The CDR3 has 15 residues. The V gene lost 6 bases and the J gene lost 8 bases, with 22 bases spanning the gap. The whole variable domain, filled in from reference TRBV28 and TRBJ1-1, reads DVKVTQSSRYLVKRTGEKVFLECVQDMDHENMFWYRQDPGLGLRLIYFSYDVKMKEKGDIPEGYSVSREKKERFSLILESASTNQTSMYLCASSSVVGGGSEAFFGQGTRLTVV.

The rearrangement links TRBV7-9 to TRBJ1-1; the D gene is possibly TRBD1 (5 bases). V was trimmed by 5 bases and J by 1 base, leaving 8 bases between them. This CDR3 is 13 amino acids long. Germline V gene lookup returns CDR1 SEHNR and CDR2 FQNEAQ (reference sequence). Here the CDR3 reads CASSPTGNTEAFF. The CDR3 DNA follows: TGTGCCAGCAGCCCCACAGGGAACACTGAAGCTTTCTTT.

On this clone itself: The identical CDR3 is also encoded by other nucleotide sequences in the sample. The gene calls are TRBV5-1 and TRBJ1-5; D uncertain. V was shortened by 0 bases and J by 0 bases, with 1 base between the two germline ends. The CDR3 is 13 amino acids. Germline CDR1 SGHRS, CDR2 YFSETQ. The CDR3 loop reads CASSLDSNQPQHF. The CDR3 DNA reads TGCGCCAGCAGCTTGGATAGCAATCAGCCCCAGCATTTT.

This rearrangement joins TRBV18 to TRBJ2-3, with 11 positions matching TRBD2. Germline lookup yields CDR1 KGHSH and CDR2 LQKENI. The J segment lost 2 bases and the V segment lost 1 base, leaving 2 bases of the junction unmatched. This CDR3 is built from 16 residues. The CDR3: CASSPLAGGPTDTQYF. DNA of the CDR3: TGTGCCAGCTCACCACTAGCGGGGGGGCCCACAGATACGCAGTATTTT. The whole variable domain, filled in from reference TRBV18 and TRBJ2-3, reads NAGVMQNPRHLVRRRGQEARLRCSPMKGHSHVYWYRQLPEEGLKFMVYLQKENIIDESGMPKERFSAEFPKEGPSILRIQQVVRGDSAAYFCASSPLAGGPTDTQYFGPGTRLTVL.

In nucleotides, the CDR3 is TGTGCCAGCAGTTTGGGCTCAGGGGTGGGTGAAAAACTGTTTTTT. Its translation: CASSLGSGVGEKLFF. This chain links TRBV27 with TRBJ1-4, with D tentatively TRBD1 (6 bases). The CDR3 is made up of 15 amino acids. Trimming pared 3 bases from V and 7 bases from J, leaving 15 bases between. Germline assignment: CDR1 MNHEY and CDR2 SMNVEV (reference sequence).

This rearrangement joins TRBV12-3 or TRBV12-4 to TRBJ2-2, with a tentative D call TRBD2 (6 bases). The CDR3 runs to 12 residues. V lost 8 bases to trimming and J lost 4 bases, with 8 bases between them. This CDR3 is CASGGVTGELFF. CDR3 DNA sequence: TGTGCCAGCGGAGGGGTCACCGGGGAGCTGTTTTTT.

V is TRBV3-1 (or the pseudogene TRBV3-2) and J is TRBJ2-2; 7 nucleotides line up with TRBD1. CDR1 and CDR2 from the germline V gene are LGHDT and YNNKEL (reference sequence). V was clipped by 1 base and J by 2 bases; unmatched bases: 4. The CDR3 sequence is 16 residues long. The CDR3 region is CASSQGQGYNTGELFF. The CDR3 DNA sequence: TGTGCCAGCAGCCAAGGACAGGGATATAACACCGGGGAGCTGTTTTTT.

The V call is TRBV7-3, the J call TRBJ2-7; no clear D gene. The V gene's germline CDR1 is SGHTA and CDR2 FQGTGA. The CDR3 totals 15 residues. Trimming cost V 4 bases and J 3 bases, with 16 bases left between them. CDR3 amino acids: CASSYQFRSNYEQYF. The CDR3 coding sequence is TGTGCCAGCAGCTACCAGTTCCGCTCCAACTACGAGCAGTACTTC. Complete variable domain (other parts from reference TRBV7-3 and TRBJ2-7): GAGVSQTPSNKVTEKGKYVELRCDPISGHTALYWYRQSLGQGPEFLIYFQGTGAADDSGLPNDRFFAVRPEGSVSTLKIQRTERGDSAVYLCASSYQFRSNYEQYFGPGTRLTVT.

The chain is built from TRBV19 and TRBJ2-4, with D uncertain. V gave up 6 bases and J gave up 0 bases, with 15 bases separating them. The CDR3 totals 16 residues. The V gene's germline CDR1 is LNHDA and CDR2 SQIVND (reference sequence). The CDR3 DNA sequence: TGTGCCAGTAGCATTCAGTCCGGGCTAGCCAAAAACATTCAGTACTTC. It encodes CASSIQSGLAKNIQYF.

The CDR3 is CASSLEGGPGSGYGYTF. Here the CDR3 DNA reads TGTGCCAGCAGCTTAGAAGGAGGGCCAGGGTCGGGCTATGGCTACACCTTC. This rearrangement joins TRBV7-2 to TRBJ1-2, with D perhaps TRBD1 (5 bases). CDR1 is SGHTA and CDR2 is FQGNSA in the germline V gene. The CDR3 covers 17 residues. V was clipped by 1 base and J by 4 bases, with 19 bases between them.

The rearrangement links TRBV28 to TRBJ1-5, with unresolved D. V was trimmed by 6 bases and J by 9 bases, leaving 9 bases between them. Germline CDR1 and CDR2: MDHEN and SYDVKM. CDR3 size: 11 residues. The CDR3 is CASREEGPQHF. CDR3 in DNA: TGTGCCAGCAGGGAAGAGGGGCCCCAGCATTTT.

The rearrangement joins TRBV2 to TRBJ2-6; D is uncertain. V lost 7 bases and J 1 base, leaving 8 bases between the germline ends. The CDR3 is 14 residues long. Germline CDR1 reads SNHLY; CDR2 reads FYNNEI. Written as DNA, the CDR3 is TGTGCCAGCATGGACCAATCTGGGGCCAACGTCCTGACTTTC. Amino acid sequence: CASMDQSGANVLTF.

The V and J genes are TRBV19 and TRBJ1-2; no clear D gene. V was shortened by 4 bases and J by 0 bases, with 6 bases between the two germline ends. CDR1 LNHDA and CDR2 SQIVND come from the germline V gene (reference sequence). This CDR3 has 13 residues. DNA for the CDR3: TGTGCCAGTAGTACCCGAACTAACTATGGCTACACCTTC. It yields the protein CASSTRTNYGYTF.

The rearrangement joins TRBV19 to TRBJ1-5, with 9 bases matching TRBD1. CDR3 length: 20 residues. V gave up 0 bases and J gave up 1 base; unmatched junction bases: 13. Germline V CDR1 and CDR2: LNHDA, SQIVND (reference sequence). CDR3 protein: CASSIDRSGQGALSNQPQHF. DNA for the CDR3: TGTGCCAGTAGTATAGATCGGTCGGGACAGGGCGCATTGAGCAATCAGCCCCAGCATTTT.